The 10 T cell receptor beta chains below were found in one sample sequenced in a study of blood T cell repertoires in COVID-19. Clones were read by immunoSEQ multiplex PCR, and TCRdb kept only the in-frame ones, dropping some. The repertoire has roughly 75,000 clones, more than 70% of them found once; the top ten carry over 10%. The source material was peripheral blood. These receptors originate from a man between 50 and 59 years old with COVID-19, enrolled during active disease.

This clone has just a few counts. The CDR3 sequence is CASSPAGRGSTDTQYF. The CDR3 nucleotides are TGTGCCAGCAGCCCCGCGGGGCGGGGGAGCACAGATACGCAGTATTTT. The rearrangement links TRBV5-4 to TRBJ2-3; TRBD2 agrees at 7 bases. This CDR3 is 16 amino acids long. The junction had 8 bases not matched to a gene; V was cut back by 4 bases and J by 0 bases. Germline lookup yields CDR1 SGHNT and CDR2 YYREEE (reference sequence).

This clone qualifies as hyperexpanded. The genes are TRBV28 and TRBJ2-7; 12 positions agree with TRBD2. The CDR3 totals 17 residues. J lost 4 bases, V lost 2 bases, and 9 bases had no gene match. CDR1 and CDR2 from the germline V gene are MDHEN and SYDVKM. Here the CDR3 reads CASSLELAGGTGYEQYF. CDR3 nucleotide sequence: TGTGCCAGCAGTTTAGAACTAGCGGGAGGAACTGGGTACGAGCAGTACTTC.

The gene calls are TRBV30 and TRBJ1-5, with 7 nucleotides matching TRBD1. The CDR3 extends over 13 amino acids. Unmatched junction bases numbered 3, after V lost 2 bases and J lost 5 bases. Germline CDR1 GTSNPN, CDR2 SVGIG (reference sequence). The CDR3 protein is CAWSNDRDQPQHF. DNA for the CDR3: TGTGCCTGGAGTAACGACAGGGATCAGCCCCAGCATTTT.

The rearrangement links TRBV18 to TRBJ2-7; D uncertain. The length of the CDR3 is 14 residues. The germline V gene has CDR1 KGHSH and CDR2 LQKENI. Deletions cut 0 bases from V and 3 bases from J, with 9 bases between. The CDR3 reads CASSPPRSLYEQYF. CDR3 bases: TGTGCCAGCTCACCACCCCGGTCCCTCTACGAGCAGTACTTC.

The CDR3 region has the DNA TGTGCCAGTATATTTTGTGGCTTCTACAATGAGCAGTTCTTC. Translated: CASIFCGFYNEQFF. This rearrangement joins TRBV19 to TRBJ2-1; no definite D call. This CDR3 is built from 14 residues. V was trimmed by 7 bases and J by 3 bases, leaving 13 bases between them. Germline CDR1 is LNHDA and CDR2 is SQIVND (reference sequence).

This clone showed up just once. The chain recombines TRBV28 with TRBJ1-2; 8 nucleotides agree with TRBD1. Germline loops: CDR1 MDHEN, CDR2 SYDVKM. V lost 4 bases, J lost 5 bases, and 6 bases stayed unmatched. The length of the CDR3 is 14 residues. The CDR3 DNA sequence: TGTGCCAGCAGTTCCATGGACAGGGTGTATGGCTACACCTTC. Protein product: CASSSMDRVYGYTF.

The chain uses TRBV6-1 and TRBJ1-5, with 8 bases aligning to TRBD1. Germline V CDR1 and CDR2: MNHNS, SASEGT. The CDR3 is 15 amino acids. Trimming took 1 base from V and 3 from J; bases not matched to a gene: 2. CDR3 protein: CASSEGQGINQPQHF. The DNA for the CDR3 is TGTGCCAGCAGTGAAGGACAGGGGATCAATCAGCCCCAGCATTTT.

This clone was recorded a few times. The chain recombines TRBV2 with TRBJ1-5, with D unresolved. The CDR3 consists of 13 residues. Germline assignment: CDR1 SNHLY and CDR2 FYNNEI. Trimming took 6 bases from V and 2 from J, leaving 8 bases between them. The DNA for the CDR3 is TGTGCCAGCAGATCATTTGGCAATCAGCCCCAGCATTTT. Its protein is CASRSFGNQPQHF. Combining the CDR3 with reference TRBV2 and TRBJ1-5 gives the whole variable domain EPEVTQTPSHQVTQMGQEVILRCVPISNHLYFYWYRQILGQKVEFLVSFYNNEISEKSEIFDDQFSVERPDGSNFTLKIRSTKLEDSAMYFCASRSFGNQPQHFGDGTRLSIL.

This clone occurred a few times. The chain couples TRBV11-3 to TRBJ2-1; 8 bases agree with TRBD2. The CDR3 is 15 amino acids. Germline V lookup: CDR1 SGHNT, CDR2 YENEEA. Trimming removed 3 bases from V and 8 bases from J; junction bases left unmatched: 9. The CDR3 DNA follows: TGTGCCAGCAGCTTGGGGACTAGTCGGGAGGATGAGCAGTTCTTC. Its protein is CASSLGTSREDEQFF.

The chain links TRBV12-3 or TRBV12-4 to TRBJ1-5; D gene ambiguous. V lost 4 bases and J lost 7, with 11 bases in between. The length of the CDR3 is 13 residues. CDR3 sequence reads: CASSSGAGQPQHF. The CDR3 region has the DNA TGTGCCAGCAGTTCGGGAGCGGGACAGCCCCAGCATTTT.